These 7 T cell receptor beta chains originate from one sample sequenced in a study of identical twins. TCRdb reprocessed the 5' RACE reads via MiXCR and lists one record per CDR3 protein. The sample contains about 470,000 distinct CDR3 sequences, 24% of which appear only once. These data were likewise used in another study, on T cells expressing NK-cell markers.

Sequencing input: CD4+ T cells sorted from blood. Receptors were obtained from a woman younger than 30 in good health.

This clonotype was seen a few times. The chain carries TRBV12-3 or TRBV12-4 and TRBJ2-7; possibly TRBD1 for D (6 bases). V was shortened by 5 bases and J by 0 bases, with 11 bases between the two germline ends. The CDR3 has 14 residues. CDR3 DNA sequence: TGTGCCAGCAGTGGACAGACCAGCTCCTACGAGCAGTACTTC. It encodes CASSGQTSSYEQYF.

This clonotype occurred a few times. This rearrangement joins TRBV12-3 or TRBV12-4 to TRBJ2-7; perhaps TRBD2 as D (6 bases). The CDR3 length is 14 residues. V dropped 5 bases and J dropped 0 bases, with 11 bases sitting between them. CDR3 loop: CASSTAGHSYEQYF. Written as DNA, the CDR3 is TGTGCCAGCAGTACCGCGGGGCACTCCTACGAGCAGTACTTC.

V is TRBV6-1 and J is TRBJ2-7; 9 positions match TRBD1. CDR3 length equals 14 residues. With V trimmed by 8 bases and J by 4 bases, 9 bases remained unmatched. Germline V gene sequence: CDR1 MNHNS, CDR2 SASEGT. In DNA form, the CDR3 reads TGTGCCAGCTGGGGGACAGGGCTAACTTACGAGCAGTACTTC. It codes for CASWGTGLTYEQYF.

This clonotype was counted between two and nine times. This chain links TRBV6-1 with TRBJ1-2; D is unresolved. CDR3 size: 13 residues. Per the germline V gene, CDR1 is MNHNS and CDR2 is SASEGT. The germline V and J ends were trimmed by 7 bases and 1 base, with 10 bases remaining between them. The CDR3 coding sequence is TGTGCCAGCACCCGGGAGCTTAACTATGGCTACACCTTC. This codes for CASTRELNYGYTF.

This clonotype was seen a handful of times. This chain uses TRBV7-9 with TRBJ1-1; D unresolved. V lost 3 bases to trimming and J lost 8 bases, with 10 bases between them. The length of the CDR3 is 12 residues. CDR1 and CDR2 from the germline V gene are SEHNR and FQNEAQ (reference sequence). The CDR3: CASSFPDGEAFF. CDR3 DNA: TGTGCCAGCAGCTTCCCGGACGGCGAAGCTTTCTTT.

This clonotype was observed a few times. The chain is built from TRBV12-3 or TRBV12-4 and TRBJ1-6, with D tentatively TRBD1 (5 bases). V was trimmed by 10 bases and J by 8 bases, leaving 27 bases between them. The CDR3 covers 17 residues. Here the CDR3 DNA reads TGTGCCACCAAGGGGTTCGCCTTGGGGGGGGACTATTCACCCCTCCACTTT. The encoded protein is CATKGFALGGDYSPLHF.

This sequence joins TRBV15 and TRBJ2-7; D uncertain. CDR1 is LNHNV and CDR2 is YYDKDF in the germline V gene (reference sequence). The CDR3 loop spans 14 amino acids. The ends were cut back, 0 bases at V and 3 bases at J, with 9 bases in the middle. The CDR3 DNA follows: TGTGCCACCAGCAGAGAACTCGTTAACTACGAGCAGTACTTC. Its protein product is CATSRELVNYEQYF.